These 15 T cell receptor beta chains share one sample of origin, sequenced in a study of T cell responses to AZD1222 COVID-19 vaccine. Repertoires were generated with immunoSEQ multiplex PCR, while TCRdb's copy carries only in-frame clones and drops some. The sample shows 100,000 or so clones, approximately 90% of them seen only once. The sample was peripheral blood, taken on day 0 of AZD1222 vaccination. The receptors were sampled from an adult in good health.

The V call is TRBV18, the J call TRBJ2-7; 7 bases agree with TRBD1. CDR3 length: 13 residues. V was clipped by 4 bases and J by 3 bases; unmatched bases: 3. CDR1 KGHSH and CDR2 LQKENI come from the germline V gene. CDR3 in amino acids: CASSQPGGYEQYF. The DNA for the CDR3 is TGTGCCAGCTCACAACCAGGGGGCTACGAGCAGTACTTC.

This rearrangement joins TRBV18 to TRBJ2-5, with D possibly TRBD1 on 6 matching bases. The length of the CDR3 is 15 residues. V dropped 4 bases and J dropped 3 bases, with 15 bases sitting between them. Per the germline V gene, CDR1 is KGHSH and CDR2 is LQKENI. The CDR3: CASSLQRTAKETQYF. CDR3 coding DNA: TGTGCCAGCTCACTTCAAAGGACAGCCAAAGAGACCCAGTACTTC. Filled out from reference TRBV18 and TRBJ2-5, the complete variable domain reads NAGVMQNPRHLVRRRGQEARLRCSPMKGHSHVYWYRQLPEEGLKFMVYLQKENIIDESGMPKERFSAEFPKEGPSILRIQQVVRGDSAAYFCASSLQRTAKETQYFGPGTRLLVL.

The rearrangement joins TRBV5-5 to TRBJ2-1; D is unclear. V lost 3 bases and J lost 4, with 14 bases in between. There are 15 residues in the CDR3. Germline CDR1 reads SGHKS; CDR2 reads YYEKEE (reference sequence). This CDR3 is CASSSPGPVYNEQFF. In DNA form, the CDR3 reads TGTGCCAGCAGCTCCCCCGGGCCGGTTTACAATGAGCAGTTCTTC. The variable domain in full, with the rest retrieved from reference TRBV5-5 and TRBJ2-1, is DAGVTQSPTHLIKTRGQQVTLRCSPISGHKSVSWYQQVLGQGPQFIFQYYEKEERGRGNFPDRFSARQFPNYSSELNVNALLLGDSALYLCASSSPGPVYNEQFFGPGTRLTVL.

V usage is TRBV18 and J usage is TRBJ2-2; D is ambiguous. V was shortened by 6 bases and J by 3 bases, with 11 bases between the two germline ends. The CDR3 is made up of 14 amino acids. The germline CDR1 and CDR2 sequences are KGHSH and LQKENI. The CDR3 protein is CASSLAGYTGELFF. DNA for the CDR3: TGTGCCAGCTCCCTGGCAGGTTACACCGGGGAGCTGTTTTTT.

This clone was recorded a few times. This sequence joins TRBV7-3 and TRBJ1-1; 9 bases are a match to TRBD1. The CDR3 runs 15 residues. Germline V gives CDR1 SGHTA, CDR2 FQGTGA. V shed 5 bases, J shed 3 bases, and the junction held 7 bases outside the gene matches. The DNA for the CDR3 is TGTGCCAGCAGCAAAACCGGGACAGGGCACACTGAAGCTTTCTTT. It translates to CASSKTGTGHTEAFF.

This rearrangement joins TRBV5-1 to TRBJ2-2, with a weak D call TRBD1 (6 bases). The CDR3 sequence is 15 residues long. Trimming cost V 3 bases and J 3 bases, with 12 bases left between them. CDR1 SGHRS and CDR2 YFSETQ come from the germline V gene. This CDR3 reads CASSWNTGHTGELFF. CDR3 nucleotides: TGCGCCAGCAGCTGGAATACAGGGCACACCGGGGAGCTGTTTTTT.

The chain employs TRBV5-4 and TRBJ2-7; 7 positions agree with TRBD1. J gave up 3 bases and V 5 bases, and 8 bases lay outside the gene matches. CDR1 SGHNT and CDR2 YYREEE come from the germline V gene (reference sequence). The CDR3 length is 14 residues. Written as DNA, the CDR3 is TGTGCCAGCAGAATGCCGGGACAGAACTACGAGCAGTACTTC. Its protein is CASRMPGQNYEQYF.

This chain uses TRBV5-4 with TRBJ1-6; maybe TRBD1 (5 bases). V lost 4 bases to trimming and J lost 6 bases, with 14 bases between them. The germline CDR1 and CDR2 sequences are SGHNT and YYREEE (reference sequence). CDR3 length: 15 amino acids. Here the CDR3 DNA reads TGTGCCAGCAGCCGTAATGAGGGGAGTAATTCACCCCTCCACTTT. It codes for CASSRNEGSNSPLHF.

This clone came up once. J is TRBJ2-3 and V is TRBV3-1 (or the pseudogene TRBV3-2); no reliable D call. Trimming took 0 bases from V and 13 from J, leaving 8 bases between them. Germline V gene lookup returns CDR1 LGHDT and CDR2 YNNKEL (reference sequence). The CDR3 covers 11 residues. The CDR3 protein is CASSQDWTKYF. The CDR3, as DNA: TGTGCCAGCAGCCAAGATTGGACCAAGTATTTT.

The chain has TRBV11-2 and TRBJ1-1, with D unclear. Germline V lookup: CDR1 SGHAT, CDR2 FQNNGV. V was trimmed by 4 bases and J by 6 bases, leaving 18 bases between them. This CDR3 is built from 15 residues. In nucleotides, the CDR3 is TGTGCCAGCAGCTCCCGCCCCGATCTCATGGCTGAAGCTTTCTTT. This gives the protein CASSSRPDLMAEAFF.

V gene TRBV19 combines with J gene TRBJ1-5, with D unresolved. The V end was cut by 10 bases, the J end by 0 bases, with 10 bases between. Germline V lookup: CDR1 LNHDA, CDR2 SQIVND (reference sequence). The length of the CDR3 is 13 residues. The CDR3 coding sequence is TGTGCCACCAAGGGCAGTAGCAATCAGCCCCAGCATTTT. Protein sequence: CATKGSSNQPQHF.

CDR3 coding DNA: TGTGCCAGCTCACTGGGGCGACTAGCAGGCGGCACAGATACGCAGTATTTT. Residues: CASSLGRLAGGTDTQYF. V and J are TRBV18 and TRBJ2-3, with 7 bases lining up with TRBD2. Germline-derived CDR1 and CDR2 are KGHSH and LQKENI. V dropped 4 bases and J dropped 1; count of bases not matched to a gene: 11. The CDR3 extends over 17 amino acids.

This chain uses TRBV2 with TRBJ1-3; D gene unclear. The CDR3 is made up of 16 amino acids. Germline CDR1 SNHLY, CDR2 FYNNEI. Deletions cut 1 base from V and 1 base from J, with 11 bases between. The CDR3 here is CASSEVLRGSGNTIYF. CDR3 sequence (DNA): TGTGCCAGCAGTGAAGTACTCAGAGGGTCTGGAAACACCATATATTTT.

The CDR3, as DNA: TGTGCCAGCAGCGTATTACACACCGGGGAGCTGTTTTTT. Translated: CASSVLHTGELFF. This rearrangement joins TRBV9 to TRBJ2-2; no clear D. The CDR3 sequence is 13 residues long. Germline CDR1 reads SGDLS; CDR2 reads YYNGEE. V was pared by 1 base and J by 3 bases, with 4 bases between.

The rearrangement uses TRBV12-3 or TRBV12-4 and TRBJ1-6; D gene ambiguous. The CDR3 runs to 12 residues. With 6 bases removed from V and 7 bases from J, the gap between germline ends came to 7 bases. The CDR3 protein is CASSNRNSPLHF. The DNA for the CDR3 is TGTGCCAGCAGCAATAGGAATTCACCCCTCCACTTT.